This passage covers 3 T cell receptor beta chains from one sample sequenced in a study of blood T cell repertoires in COVID-19. Assay used: immunoSEQ multiplex PCR; TCRdb lists only in-frame clones, some missing. The data show around 25,000 clones, under 90% seen once. Sample: peripheral blood. Every receptor here comes from a woman aged 70 to 79 with active COVID-19.

The V call is TRBV7-2, the J call TRBJ2-3; TRBD1 matches at 10 bases. The CDR3 has 15 amino acids. Germline V CDR1 and CDR2: SGHTA, FQGNSA. With V trimmed by 4 bases and J by 7 bases, 8 bases remained unmatched. CDR3 amino acids: CASSSRQGARYTQYF. The DNA for the CDR3 is TGTGCCAGCAGCTCCCGACAGGGGGCGCGGTATACGCAGTATTTT.

This chain joins TRBV27 and TRBJ2-1; 14 bases fit TRBD2. Trimming cost V 5 bases and J 10 bases; bases outside gene matches: 13. The V gene's germline CDR1 is MNHEY and CDR2 SMNVEV (reference sequence). This CDR3 is built from 17 residues. The CDR3 coding sequence is TGTGCCAGCAGTCCCCTCCCCGCGGGACTAGCGGGGGTGGAGCAGTTCTTC. Residues: CASSPLPAGLAGVEQFF.

This chain uses TRBV7-6 with TRBJ2-1; weak D call: TRBD1 (6 bases). Germline V lookup: CDR1 SGHVS, CDR2 FNYEAQ. The CDR3 contains 15 residues. Trimming took 3 bases from V and 3 from J, leaving 12 bases between them. CDR3 nucleotides: TGTGCCAGCAGCTTCGTGACAGGAATCTACAATGAGCAGTTCTTC. It translates to CASSFVTGIYNEQFF.